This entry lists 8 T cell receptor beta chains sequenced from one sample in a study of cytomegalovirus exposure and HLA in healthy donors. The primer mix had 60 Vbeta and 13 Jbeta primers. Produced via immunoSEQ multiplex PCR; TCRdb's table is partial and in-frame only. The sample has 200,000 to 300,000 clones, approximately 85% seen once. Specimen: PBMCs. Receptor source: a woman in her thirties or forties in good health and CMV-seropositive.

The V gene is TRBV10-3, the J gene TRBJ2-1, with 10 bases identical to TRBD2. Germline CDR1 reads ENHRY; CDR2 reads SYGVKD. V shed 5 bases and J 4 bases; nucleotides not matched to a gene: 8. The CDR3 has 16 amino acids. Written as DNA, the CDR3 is TGTGCCATCAGTTCCGCTAGCGGGAGTGAATACAATGAGCAGTTCTTC. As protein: CAISSASGSEYNEQFF.

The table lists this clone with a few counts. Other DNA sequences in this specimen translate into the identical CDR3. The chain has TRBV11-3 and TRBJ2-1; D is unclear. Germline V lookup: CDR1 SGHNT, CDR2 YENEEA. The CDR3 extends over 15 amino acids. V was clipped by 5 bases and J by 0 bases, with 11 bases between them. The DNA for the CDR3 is TGTGCCAGCAGCCTCCGCACTGGCTCCTACAATGAGCAGTTCTTC. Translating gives CASSLRTGSYNEQFF.

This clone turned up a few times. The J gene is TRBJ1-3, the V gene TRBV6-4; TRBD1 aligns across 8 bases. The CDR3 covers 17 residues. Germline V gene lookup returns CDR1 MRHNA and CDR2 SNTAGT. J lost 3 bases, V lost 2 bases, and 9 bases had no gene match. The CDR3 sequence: CASSDVRQGAVGNTIYF. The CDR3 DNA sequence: TGTGCCAGCAGTGACGTACGGCAGGGGGCGGTTGGAAACACCATATATTTT.

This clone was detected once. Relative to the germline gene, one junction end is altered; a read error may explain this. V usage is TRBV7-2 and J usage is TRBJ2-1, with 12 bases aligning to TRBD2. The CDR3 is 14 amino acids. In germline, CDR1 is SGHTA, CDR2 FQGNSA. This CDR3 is CASSLAGGYNEQFF. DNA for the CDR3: TGTGCCAGCAGCCTAGCGGGAGGGTACAATGAGCAGTTCTTC.

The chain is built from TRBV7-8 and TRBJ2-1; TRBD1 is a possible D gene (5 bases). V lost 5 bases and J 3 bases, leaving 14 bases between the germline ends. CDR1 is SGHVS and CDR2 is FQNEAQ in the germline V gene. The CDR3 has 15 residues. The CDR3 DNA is TGTGCCAGCAGCCCCCCGTGGCAGGGCTACAATGAGCAGTTCTTC. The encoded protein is CASSPPWQGYNEQFF.

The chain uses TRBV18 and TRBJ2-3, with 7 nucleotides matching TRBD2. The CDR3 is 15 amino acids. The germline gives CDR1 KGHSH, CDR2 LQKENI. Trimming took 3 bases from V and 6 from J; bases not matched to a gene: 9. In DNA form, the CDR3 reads TGTGCCAGCTCACCCTGGGCGGGAGAAGTGGATACGCAGTATTTT. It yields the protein CASSPWAGEVDTQYF.

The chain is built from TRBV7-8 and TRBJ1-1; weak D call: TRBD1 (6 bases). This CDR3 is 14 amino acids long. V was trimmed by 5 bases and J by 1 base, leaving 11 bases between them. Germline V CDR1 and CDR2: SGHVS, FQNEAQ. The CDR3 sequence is CASSPRGGNTEAFF. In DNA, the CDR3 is TGTGCCAGCAGCCCAAGGGGGGGGAACACTGAAGCTTTCTTT.

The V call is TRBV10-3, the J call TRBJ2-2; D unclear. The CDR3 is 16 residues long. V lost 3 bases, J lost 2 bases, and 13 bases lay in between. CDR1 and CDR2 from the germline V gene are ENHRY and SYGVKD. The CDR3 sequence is CAISEASAPNTGELFF. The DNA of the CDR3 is TGTGCCATCAGTGAAGCCAGCGCCCCCAACACCGGGGAGCTGTTTTTT.